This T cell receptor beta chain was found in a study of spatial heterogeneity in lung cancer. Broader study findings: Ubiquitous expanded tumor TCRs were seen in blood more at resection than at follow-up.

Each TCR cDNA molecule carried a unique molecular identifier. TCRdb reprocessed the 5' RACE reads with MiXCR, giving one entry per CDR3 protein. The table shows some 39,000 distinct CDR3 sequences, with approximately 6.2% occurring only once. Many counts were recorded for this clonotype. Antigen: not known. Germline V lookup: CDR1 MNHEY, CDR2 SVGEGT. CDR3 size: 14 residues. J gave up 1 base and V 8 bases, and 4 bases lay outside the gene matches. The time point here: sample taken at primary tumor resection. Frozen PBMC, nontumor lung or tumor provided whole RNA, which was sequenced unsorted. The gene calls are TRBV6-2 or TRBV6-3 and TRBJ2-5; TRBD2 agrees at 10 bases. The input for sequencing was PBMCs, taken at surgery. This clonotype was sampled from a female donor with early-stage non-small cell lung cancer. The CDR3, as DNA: TGTGCCAGCGGAAGGACTAGCGGCCAAGAGACCCAGTACTTC. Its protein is CASGRTSGQETQYF.